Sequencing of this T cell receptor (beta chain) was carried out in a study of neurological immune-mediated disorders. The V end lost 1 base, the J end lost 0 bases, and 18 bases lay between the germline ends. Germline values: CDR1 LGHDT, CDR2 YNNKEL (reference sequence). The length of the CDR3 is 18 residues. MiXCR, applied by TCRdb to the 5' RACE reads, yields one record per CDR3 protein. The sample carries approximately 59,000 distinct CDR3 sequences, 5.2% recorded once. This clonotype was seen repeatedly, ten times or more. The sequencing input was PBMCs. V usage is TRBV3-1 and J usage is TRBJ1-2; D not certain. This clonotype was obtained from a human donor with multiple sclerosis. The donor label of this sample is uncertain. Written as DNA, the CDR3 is TGTGCCAGCAGCCAAGGTGTTTGGCAGATTATTTCTAACTATGGCTACACCTTC. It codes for CASSQGVWQIISNYGYTF.